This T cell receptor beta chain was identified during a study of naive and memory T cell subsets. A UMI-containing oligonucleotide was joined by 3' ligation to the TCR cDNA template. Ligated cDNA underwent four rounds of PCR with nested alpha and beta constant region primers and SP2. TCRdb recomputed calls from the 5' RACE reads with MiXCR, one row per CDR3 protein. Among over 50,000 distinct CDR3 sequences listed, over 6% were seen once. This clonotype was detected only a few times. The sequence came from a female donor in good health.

The CDR3 loop reads CASSSSSSDTQYF. CDR3 bases: TGTGCCAGCAGTTCTTCCAGTTCAGATACGCAGTATTTT. The chain employs TRBV27 and TRBJ2-3; D uncertain. The CDR3 sequence is 13 residues long. Germline V lookup: CDR1 MNHEY, CDR2 SMNVEV (reference sequence). V dropped 4 bases and J dropped 4 bases, with 9 bases sitting between them.